The 24 T cell receptor beta chains presented below share a single source sample, sequenced in a study of PD-L1 blockade in urothelial cancer (dated by TCRdb to about 2017). Per the publication, the time point label means: peripheral blood 6 weeks after treatment start. The library was made by the immunoSEQ multiplex PCR assay. Entries here come from immuneACCESS through TCRdb and include only in-frame sequences with V and J called. Some clones fail to appear in such tables; in the studies checked, an unresolved V gene covers under half of the shortfall, and the cause of the remainder is unknown. This sample is represented by 25,000 to 30,000 clones; around 84% of them were singletons. The top ten hold under 3% of the sample. The sequencing used PBMCs, collected around atezolizumab (anti-PD-L1) treatment. Every receptor here comes from a man in his 70s with urothelial cancer.

The chain recombines TRBV7-3 with TRBJ2-2; tentatively, D is TRBD2 (6 bases). V lost 1 base, J lost 6 bases, and 9 bases lay in between. The V gene's germline CDR1 is SGHTA and CDR2 FQGTGA. The length of the CDR3 is 14 residues. The CDR3, as DNA: TGTGCCAGCAGCTTAATGTCGGGGGCCGGGGAGCTGTTTTTT. Its translation is CASSLMSGAGELFF.

This sequence joins TRBV11-2 and TRBJ2-3, with 9 bases identical to TRBD1. V trimming: 1 base; J trimming: 2 bases; junction bases outside the gene matches: 1. The CDR3 loop spans 15 amino acids. In germline, CDR1 is SGHAT, CDR2 FQNNGV. The CDR3 loop is CASSLGDRATDTQYF. The DNA for the CDR3 is TGTGCCAGCAGCTTAGGGGACAGGGCCACAGATACGCAGTATTTT.

The V gene is TRBV18, the J gene TRBJ1-6; TRBD1 might be the D (6 bases). There are 18 residues in the CDR3. CDR1 and CDR2 from the germline V gene are KGHSH and LQKENI. V was pared by 2 bases and J by 0 bases, with 14 bases between. The CDR3 DNA sequence: TGTGCCAGCTCACCAGTAGAACAGGGAAGCTCCTATAATTCACCCCTCCACTTT. Its protein product is CASSPVEQGSSYNSPLHF. Complete variable domain (other parts from reference TRBV18 and TRBJ1-6): NAGVMQNPRHLVRRRGQEARLRCSPMKGHSHVYWYRQLPEEGLKFMVYLQKENIIDESGMPKERFSAEFPKEGPSILRIQQVVRGDSAAYFCASSPVEQGSSYNSPLHFGNGTRLTVT.

The CDR3 DNA reads as TGTGCCAGCAGCGGGTCAGGGGGAAGCAATCAGCCCCAGCATTTT. Amino acid sequence: CASSGSGGSNQPQHF. This chain joins TRBV9 and TRBJ1-5; 7 bases agree with TRBD1. CDR1 is SGDLS and CDR2 is YYNGEE in the germline V gene. The CDR3 is 15 amino acids. Trimming cost V 3 bases and J 1 base; bases outside gene matches: 4.

This sequence joins TRBV19 and TRBJ2-7; perhaps TRBD1 as D (8 bases). V was cut by 1 base and J by 7 bases, with 20 bases left in between. Germline V lookup: CDR1 LNHDA, CDR2 SQIVND (reference sequence). This CDR3 comprises 16 residues. The CDR3 reads CASSIVPTDRGGEQYF. CDR3 bases: TGTGCCAGTAGTATAGTCCCTACCGACAGGGGAGGGGAGCAGTACTTC.

This clone is a singleton in its sample. This sequence joins TRBV5-1 and TRBJ1-1; D unresolved. The length of the CDR3 is 15 residues. Germline V CDR1 and CDR2: SGHRS, YFSETQ. The germline V and J ends were trimmed by 0 bases and 0 bases, with 9 bases remaining between them. CDR3 protein: CASSLALGVNTEAFF. Here the CDR3 DNA reads TGCGCCAGCAGCTTGGCCTTAGGAGTGAACACTGAAGCTTTCTTT. The full variable domain, its missing parts supplied by reference TRBV5-1 and TRBJ1-1, is KAGVTQTPRYLIKTRGQQVTLSCSPISGHRSVSWYQQTPGQGLQFLFEYFSETQRNKGNFPGRFSGRQFSNSRSEMNVSTLELGDSALYLCASSLALGVNTEAFFGQGTRLTVV.

The chain links TRBV5-1 to TRBJ2-1; D is unclear. Between the trimmed V and J ends, which lost 0 bases and 0 bases, there was a span of 10 bases. The CDR3 is made up of 16 amino acids. The germline gives CDR1 SGHRS, CDR2 YFSETQ. CDR3 coding DNA: TGCGCCAGCAGCTTGGTAGCCCGGGTCTCCTACAATGAGCAGTTCTTC. Translation gives CASSLVARVSYNEQFF.

In its sample, this clone was seen a few times. J is TRBJ2-5 and V is TRBV5-5; 9 bases are shared with TRBD2. The CDR3 length is 14 residues. CDR1 SGHKS and CDR2 YYEKEE come from the germline V gene (reference sequence). Trimming took 0 bases from V and 4 from J; bases not matched to a gene: 1. The CDR3 here is CASSLELAGETQYF. Here the CDR3 DNA reads TGTGCCAGCAGCTTGGAACTAGCGGGAGAGACCCAGTACTTC.

J is TRBJ2-5 and V is TRBV7-6; TRBD2 aligns across 9 bases. From germline, CDR1 is SGHVS and CDR2 FNYEAQ. The V segment lost 1 base and the J segment 4 bases; nucleotides outside the gene matches: 10. The CDR3 spans 17 residues. The CDR3 loop is CASSLGAAAGGAETQYF. The CDR3 bases are TGTGCCAGCAGCTTAGGGGCTGCGGCGGGGGGGGCAGAGACCCAGTACTTC.

This chain connects TRBV7-3 to TRBJ2-3; 9 bases fit TRBD1. The CDR3 length is 14 residues. Looked up from germline, CDR1 is SGHTA and CDR2 is FQGTGA. After removal of 5 bases from V and 6 bases from J, the junction contained 6 bases not matched to a gene. The CDR3 protein is CASSTGGRDDTQYF. CDR3 bases: TGTGCCAGCAGCACAGGGGGCAGGGATGATACGCAGTATTTT.

The rearrangement joins TRBV5-1 to TRBJ1-1; no clear D gene. With 4 bases removed from V and 0 bases from J, the gap between germline ends came to 10 bases. Looked up from germline, CDR1 is SGHRS and CDR2 is YFSETQ. The CDR3 totals 14 residues. The CDR3: CASSPLSLNTEAFF. CDR3 nucleotide sequence: TGCGCCAGCAGCCCCCTCTCCCTGAACACTGAAGCTTTCTTT.

J is TRBJ2-1 and V is TRBV5-1; D is possibly TRBD2 (6 bases). The CDR3 length is 14 residues. Deletions cut 0 bases from V and 9 bases from J, with 13 bases between. CDR1 is SGHRS and CDR2 is YFSETQ in the germline V gene. CDR3: CASSLAGGIGEQFF. The CDR3 DNA sequence: TGCGCCAGCAGCTTGGCCGGGGGAATAGGTGAGCAGTTCTTC. Full variable domain (missing parts from reference TRBV5-1 and TRBJ2-1): KAGVTQTPRYLIKTRGQQVTLSCSPISGHRSVSWYQQTPGQGLQFLFEYFSETQRNKGNFPGRFSGRQFSNSRSEMNVSTLELGDSALYLCASSLAGGIGEQFFGPGTRLTVL.

The chain uses TRBV11-1 and TRBJ2-7; no reliable D call. Trimming removed 2 bases from V and 2 bases from J, with 4 bases in between. CDR1 is SGHAT and CDR2 is FQDESV in the germline V gene (reference sequence). CDR3 size: 12 residues. DNA for the CDR3: TGTGCCAGCAGCTTAAATACCTACGAGCAGTACTTC. It encodes CASSLNTYEQYF.

The chain links TRBV28 to TRBJ1-1; 8 bases align to TRBD1. Germline CDR1 is MDHEN and CDR2 is SYDVKM. The J segment lost 8 bases and the V segment lost 3 bases, leaving 11 bases of the junction unmatched. The CDR3 is 15 residues long. The CDR3 loop reads CASSFQGAQGAEAFF. The CDR3 bases are TGTGCCAGCAGTTTCCAGGGGGCGCAAGGGGCGGAAGCTTTCTTT.

This clone was detected only a few times. V gene TRBV30 combines with J gene TRBJ2-6; D is possibly TRBD1 (5 bases). The germline V and J ends were trimmed by 0 bases and 2 bases, with 8 bases remaining between them. Germline-derived CDR1 and CDR2 are GTSNPN and SVGIG (reference sequence). The CDR3 runs to 15 residues. The CDR3 coding sequence is TGTGCCTGGAGTGTACAGGTTCCTGGGGCCAACGTCCTGACTTTC. Protein sequence: CAWSVQVPGANVLTF.

The chain joins TRBV30 to TRBJ2-2, with TRBD1 matching 7 bases. Germline V gene lookup returns CDR1 GTSNPN and CDR2 SVGIG (reference sequence). V lost 5 bases and J lost 7; bases outside the gene matches: 10. This CDR3 comprises 14 residues. The CDR3 sequence: CAWPGTELGGELFF. The CDR3 nucleotides read TGTGCCTGGCCTGGGACAGAACTTGGCGGGGAGCTGTTTTTT.

Concerning this clone itself: An end of the junction does not agree with germline; a read error may underlie this. For the CDR3, the DNA is TGTGCCAGCAGTTTAGGACAGGGGGCGTACAATGAGCAGTTCTTC. It yields the protein CASSLGQGAYNEQFF. This chain uses TRBV7-2 with TRBJ2-1, with 11 bases identical to TRBD1. The CDR3 is 15 amino acids. The germline CDR1 and CDR2 sequences are SGHTA and FQGNSA.

This clone has just one count. The chain combines TRBV5-6 with TRBJ2-1; D may be TRBD2 (5 bases). The V end lost 2 bases, the J end lost 1 base, and 13 bases lay between the germline ends. Germline lookup yields CDR1 SGHDT and CDR2 YYEEEE. The CDR3 runs to 16 residues. The CDR3 loop reads CASSFQVGVSYNEQFF. The CDR3 DNA is TGTGCCAGCAGCTTTCAGGTGGGAGTATCCTACAATGAGCAGTTCTTC.

The gene calls are TRBV4-1 and TRBJ2-5; possible D gene TRBD1, 6 bases. The germline gives CDR1 MGHRA, CDR2 YSYEKL. The CDR3 length is 14 residues. V dropped 4 bases and J dropped 2 bases, with 11 bases sitting between them. The CDR3 DNA sequence: TGCGCCAGCAGCCCCGGACAGCCTCAAGAGACCCAGTACTTC. It codes for CASSPGQPQETQYF.

This chain joins TRBV27 and TRBJ1-5, with D possibly being TRBD1 (5 bases). This CDR3 is built from 15 residues. The V and J ends lost 5 bases and 2 bases respectively, with 13 bases between them. CDR1 MNHEY and CDR2 SMNVEV come from the germline V gene (reference sequence). CDR3: CASSGGGGGNQPQHF. CDR3 DNA sequence: TGTGCCAGCAGTGGGGGGGGAGGGGGCAATCAGCCCCAGCATTTT.

The chain recombines TRBV4-1 with TRBJ2-4; D might be TRBD1 (8 bases). Deletions cut 0 bases from V and 8 bases from J, with 20 bases between. CDR3 length: 17 residues. Germline-derived CDR1 and CDR2 are MGHRA and YSYEKL. This CDR3 is CASSQESQATGGDIQYF. CDR3 DNA: TGCGCCAGCAGCCAAGAATCTCAGGCAACAGGGGGGGACATTCAGTACTTC.

This chain links TRBV9 with TRBJ1-5; TRBD1 matches at 7 bases. The CDR3 spans 15 residues. Germline values: CDR1 SGDLS, CDR2 YYNGEE. V lost 0 bases, J lost 6 bases, and 6 bases stayed unmatched. CDR3 region: CASSVEGARGQPQHF. In DNA, the CDR3 is TGTGCCAGCAGCGTAGAGGGGGCGCGTGGTCAGCCCCAGCATTTT.

There are a few counts of this clone. The rearrangement uses TRBV9 and TRBJ1-1; D might be TRBD1 (5 bases). CDR1 and CDR2 from the germline V gene are SGDLS and YYNGEE. Trimming pared 0 bases from V and 2 bases from J, leaving 11 bases between. The CDR3 length is 15 residues. The CDR3: CASSVAERTNTEAFF. The CDR3 DNA is TGTGCCAGCAGCGTAGCGGAAAGGACAAACACTGAAGCTTTCTTT.

The chain couples TRBV5-4 to TRBJ2-7; 14 nucleotides align to TRBD2. CDR1 and CDR2 from the germline V gene are SGHNT and YYREEE (reference sequence). This CDR3 has 16 amino acids. J lost 4 bases, V lost 4 bases, and 7 bases had no gene match. The CDR3 nucleotides read TGTGCCAGCAGCACCTCCGGGACTAGCGGGAGTTACGAGCAGTACTTC. It specifies CASSTSGTSGSYEQYF. Looking up the rest from reference TRBV5-4 and TRBJ2-7 gives the full variable domain: ETGVTQSPTHLIKTRGQQVTLRCSSQSGHNTVSWYQQALGQGPQFIFQYYREEENGRGNFPPRFSGLQFPNYSSELNVNALELDDSALYLCASSTSGTSGSYEQYFGPGTRLTVT.